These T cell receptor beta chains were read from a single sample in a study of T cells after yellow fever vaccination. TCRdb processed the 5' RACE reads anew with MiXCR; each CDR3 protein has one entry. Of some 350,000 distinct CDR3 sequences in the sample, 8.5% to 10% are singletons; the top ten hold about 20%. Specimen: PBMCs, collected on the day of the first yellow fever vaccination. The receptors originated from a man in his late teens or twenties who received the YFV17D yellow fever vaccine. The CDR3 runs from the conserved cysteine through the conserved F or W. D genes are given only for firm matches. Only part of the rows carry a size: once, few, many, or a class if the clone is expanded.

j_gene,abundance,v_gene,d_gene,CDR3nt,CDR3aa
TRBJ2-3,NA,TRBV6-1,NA,TGTGCCAGCAGCCTCCTCAGGGATGAAGATACGCAGTATTTT,CASSLLRDEDTQYF
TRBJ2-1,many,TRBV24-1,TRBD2,TGTGCCACCAGTGATTACGGGGGGGTGGGGTACAATGAGCAGTTCTTC,CATSDYGGVGYNEQFF
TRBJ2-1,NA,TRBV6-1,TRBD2,TGTGCCAGCAGGACTAGCGGGGGGAATCACAATGAGCAGTTCTTC,CASRTSGGNHNEQFF
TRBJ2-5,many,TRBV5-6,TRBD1,TGTGCCAGCAGCTTGACATCGGGACAGGGGGCTTTTGGAGAGACCCAGTACTTC,CASSLTSGQGAFGETQYF
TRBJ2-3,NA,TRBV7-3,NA,TGTGCCAGCAGCCTGGACGGGTGGGATACGCAGTATTTT,CASSLDGWDTQYF
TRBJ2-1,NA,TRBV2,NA,TGTGCCAGCACCCCGGACTTGCGCCGGGAGCAGTTCTTC,CASTPDLRREQFF
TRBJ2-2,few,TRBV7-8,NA,TGTGCCAGCAGCTTATTACTGGCAGGAAGGTTGGGGGAGCTGTTTTTT,CASSLLLAGRLGELFF
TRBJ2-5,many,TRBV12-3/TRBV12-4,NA,TGTGCCAGCAAGATCGAGGGGATGAAGACCCAGTACTTC,CASKIEGMKTQYF
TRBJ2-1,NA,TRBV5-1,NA,TGCGCCAGCAGCCAACTCCTAGCCGGGGAGAGCGATGAGCAGTTCTTC,CASSQLLAGESDEQFF
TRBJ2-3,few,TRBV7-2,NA,TGTGCCAGCGGAAGGGTGGGCGGTGGAAGCACAGATACGCAGTATTTT,CASGRVGGGSTDTQYF
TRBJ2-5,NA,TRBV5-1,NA,TGCGCCAGCAGTTTCCAGGTCGAAGAGACCCAGTACTTC,CASSFQVEETQYF
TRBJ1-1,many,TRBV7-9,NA,TGTGCCAGCAGCGAGATCGGGGGGAACACTGAAGCTTTCTTT,CASSEIGGNTEAFF
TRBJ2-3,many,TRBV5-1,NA,TGCGCCAGCAGCATCTCTAGCGTAGATACGCAGTATTTT,CASSISSVDTQYF
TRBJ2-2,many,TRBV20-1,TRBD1,TGCAGTGCCCACCGGGACAGGGGAACCGGGGAGCTGTTTTTT,CSAHRDRGTGELFF
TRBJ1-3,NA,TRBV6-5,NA,TGTGCCAGCACTCTTGGAAACACCATATATTTT,CASTLGNTIYF
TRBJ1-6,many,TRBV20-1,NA,TGCAGTGCTAGAGATAGCATCGAGGGCTCTTATTCACCCCTCCACTTT,CSARDSIEGSYSPLHF
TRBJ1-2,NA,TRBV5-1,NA,TGCGCCAGCAGCTTATTGAGGAACAGCTATGGCTACACCTTC,CASSLLRNSYGYTF
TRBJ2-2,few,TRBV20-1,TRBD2,TGCAGTGCCCGGACTAGCGGGGGGGCCAGCACCGGGGAGCTGTTTTTT,CSARTSGGASTGELFF
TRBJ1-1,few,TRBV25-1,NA,TGTGCCAGCAGGAGGGGAGGCGGCACTGAAGCTTTCTTT,CASRRGGGTEAFF
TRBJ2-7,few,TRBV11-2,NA,TGTGCCAGCGGCCAAGGGCCCTTCACCTACGAGCAGTACTTC,CASGQGPFTYEQYF
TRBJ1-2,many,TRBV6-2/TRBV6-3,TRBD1,TGTGCCAGCAGTGGGGACAGGAGCGGCTATGGCTACACCTTC,CASSGDRSGYGYTF
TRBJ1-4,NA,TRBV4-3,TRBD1,TGCGCCAGCAGCCAAGAGGGGACAGGCGAAAAACTGTTTTTT,CASSQEGTGEKLFF
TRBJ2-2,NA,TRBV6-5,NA,TGTGCCAGCAAGGGGAGCAGGGAGCTGTTTTTT,CASKGSRELFF
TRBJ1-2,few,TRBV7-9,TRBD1,TGTGCCAGCAGCGCCCGGGACAGGGGTACCTATGGCTACACCTTC,CASSARDRGTYGYTF